The 24 T cell receptor beta chains in this list originate from one sample, sequenced in a study of shared clonotypes between healthy human individuals. TCRdb keeps only in-frame clones here, not all; method: immunoSEQ multiplex PCR. The sample holds roughly 1,500,000 clones, about 98.5% seen once. Sequencing was done on a sample of naive CD4+ T cells sorted from blood. Subset specified: CD45RA+ positively selected. Receptor source: a man between 25 and 39 years old in good health.

The chain recombines TRBV7-2 with TRBJ1-4; TRBD1 is a possible D gene (5 bases). CDR3 length: 16 residues. CDR1 is SGHTA, CDR2 FQGNSA, per germline. Trimming removed 5 bases from V and 5 bases from J, with 18 bases in between. The CDR3: CASSRRPGRKNEKLFF. DNA for the CDR3: TGTGCCAGCAGCCGCCGACCGGGACGGAAAAATGAAAAACTGTTTTTT.

The rearrangement links TRBV7-2 to TRBJ2-3; D is possibly TRBD1 (6 bases). Germline CDR1 SGHTA, CDR2 FQGNSA. Trimming stripped 1 base from V and 0 bases from J, with 14 bases between. The CDR3 has 17 amino acids. CDR3: CASSLVGWDTSTDTQYF. DNA for the CDR3: TGTGCCAGCAGCTTAGTGGGCTGGGACACTAGCACAGATACGCAGTATTTT. The full variable domain, its missing parts supplied by reference TRBV7-2 and TRBJ2-3, is GAGVSQSPSNKVTEKGKDVELRCDPISGHTALYWYRQSLGQGLEFLIYFQGNSAPDKSGLPSDRFSAERTGGSVSTLTIQRTQQEDSAVYLCASSLVGWDTSTDTQYFGPGTRLTVL.

The chain recombines TRBV7-2 with TRBJ2-5, with 12 bases identical to TRBD2. The CDR3 covers 16 residues. The V segment lost 1 base and the J segment 4 bases; nucleotides outside the gene matches: 4. The germline V gene encodes CDR1 SGHTA and CDR2 FQGNSA. The CDR3 coding sequence is TGTGCCAGCAGCTTAGGGGTACTAGCGGGAGGAGAGACCCAGTACTTC. Its protein is CASSLGVLAGGETQYF. Full variable domain (rest looked up from reference TRBV7-2 and TRBJ2-5): GAGVSQSPSNKVTEKGKDVELRCDPISGHTALYWYRQSLGQGLEFLIYFQGNSAPDKSGLPSDRFSAERTGGSVSTLTIQRTQQEDSAVYLCASSLGVLAGGETQYFGPGTRLLVL.

This chain connects TRBV5-6 to TRBJ1-5; maybe TRBD1 (6 bases). V was pared by 5 bases and J by 0 bases, with 15 bases between. Germline assignment: CDR1 SGHDT and CDR2 YYEEEE. There are 16 residues in the CDR3. This chain's CDR3 is CASRRGGLYSNQPQHF. In nucleotides, the CDR3 is TGTGCCAGCAGACGAGGGGGTCTATATAGCAATCAGCCCCAGCATTTT.

The V gene is TRBV18, the J gene TRBJ2-5; tentative D call: TRBD1 (5 bases). The CDR3 is 13 amino acids. Trimming took 6 bases from V and 6 from J, leaving 14 bases between them. The V gene's germline CDR1 is KGHSH and CDR2 LQKENI. The CDR3: CASSAGPSQTQYF. The CDR3 DNA sequence: TGTGCCAGCTCCGCAGGGCCAAGTCAGACCCAGTACTTC.

The J gene is TRBJ1-2, the V gene TRBV6-5; D unclear. CDR3 length: 15 residues. V lost 0 bases and J 8 bases, leaving 16 bases between the germline ends. Germline values: CDR1 MNHEY, CDR2 SVGAGI. CDR3 in amino acids: CASSYSETTASGYTF. For the CDR3, the DNA is TGTGCCAGCAGTTACTCGGAAACGACGGCGTCGGGCTACACCTTC.

V and J are TRBV4-1 and TRBJ2-1, with 9 bases matching TRBD2. The CDR3 has 15 amino acids. In germline, CDR1 is MGHRA, CDR2 YSYEKL. V lost 3 bases, J lost 8 bases, and 8 bases stayed unmatched. For the CDR3, the DNA is TGCGCCAGCAGCCACGGCGGGAGGGCCCCGGATGAGCAGTTCTTC. Translation: CASSHGGRAPDEQFF.

This chain connects TRBV5-4 to TRBJ2-7; D might be TRBD1 (6 bases). Germline CDR1 is SGHNT and CDR2 is YYREEE (reference sequence). The CDR3 is made up of 15 amino acids. Trimming removed 3 bases from V and 2 bases from J, with 15 bases in between. The CDR3 nucleotides read TGTGCCAGCAGCTCCGGGACAAGTTCAGCCTACGAGCAGTACTTC. The encoded protein is CASSSGTSSAYEQYF.

The chain couples TRBV6-5 to TRBJ2-3; perhaps TRBD1 as D (7 bases). The V end was cut by 5 bases, the J end by 3 bases, with 12 bases between. CDR3 size: 14 residues. Germline CDR1 MNHEY, CDR2 SVGAGI. Here the CDR3 DNA reads TGTGCCAGCAGTGGAGGGGGCTGGACAGATACGCAGTATTTT. Translation: CASSGGGWTDTQYF.

The rearrangement joins TRBV7-2 to TRBJ2-1; D is unclear. The V end was cut by 0 bases, the J end by 3 bases, with 9 bases between. CDR1 and CDR2 from the germline V gene are SGHTA and FQGNSA. The CDR3 loop spans 15 amino acids. The CDR3 DNA sequence: TGTGCCAGCAGCTTAGCAGCCAGTCACTACAATGAGCAGTTCTTC. Its translation is CASSLAASHYNEQFF.

This clone was observed once. This sequence joins TRBV28 and TRBJ1-4; no definite D call. CDR3 length equals 15 residues. V was pared by 4 bases and J by 0 bases, with 9 bases between. The germline V gene has CDR1 MDHEN and CDR2 SYDVKM. CDR3 protein: CASSWLPATNEKLFF. DNA for the CDR3: TGTGCCAGCAGTTGGCTCCCGGCAACTAATGAAAAACTGTTTTTT.

V is TRBV28 and J is TRBJ2-6; possible D gene TRBD1, 5 bases. The germline V gene encodes CDR1 MDHEN and CDR2 SYDVKM. With 6 bases removed from V and 3 bases from J, the gap between germline ends came to 15 bases. CDR3 length: 16 amino acids. CDR3 nucleotide sequence: TGTGCCAGCAGCGGCACCGGACATTTTGGGGCCAACGTCCTGACTTTC. It encodes CASSGTGHFGANVLTF.

The chain links TRBV10-3 to TRBJ2-2; D possibly corresponds to TRBD2 (6 bases). Germline V gene data show CDR1 as ENHRY and CDR2 as SYGVKD. V was clipped by 6 bases and J by 7 bases, with 21 bases between them. This CDR3 has 16 amino acids. The CDR3 DNA sequence: TGTGCCATCAGGGCACTAGAAGAAAGGACTAACGGGGAGCTGTTTTTT. Its translation is CAIRALEERTNGELFF.

The chain employs TRBV18 and TRBJ1-4; D ambiguous. This CDR3 contains 16 residues. With 4 bases removed from V and 3 bases from J, the gap between germline ends came to 15 bases. In germline, CDR1 is KGHSH, CDR2 LQKENI. CDR3 nucleotides: TGTGCCAGCTCACAGCTATCCGGGGTCGCTAATGAAAAACTGTTTTTT. Protein product: CASSQLSGVANEKLFF. Variable domain in full (rest from reference TRBV18 and TRBJ1-4): NAGVMQNPRHLVRRRGQEARLRCSPMKGHSHVYWYRQLPEEGLKFMVYLQKENIIDESGMPKERFSAEFPKEGPSILRIQQVVRGDSAAYFCASSQLSGVANEKLFFGSGTQLSVL.

CDR3 protein: CASSPLTGLFGDEQFF. CDR3 coding DNA: TGTGCCAGCAGCCCCCTGACGGGCTTGTTCGGTGATGAGCAGTTCTTC. The chain employs TRBV7-9 and TRBJ2-1; D not resolved. Between the trimmed V and J ends, which lost 5 bases and 8 bases, there was a span of 22 bases. Germline CDR1 SEHNR, CDR2 FQNEAQ (reference sequence). The CDR3 covers 16 residues.

In its sample, this clone was seen once. The rearrangement joins TRBV9 to TRBJ2-7; TRBD1 aligns across 11 bases. J gave up 8 bases and V 4 bases, and 8 bases lay outside the gene matches. The CDR3 loop spans 14 amino acids. Germline values: CDR1 SGDLS, CDR2 YYNGEE. CDR3 residues: CASSNRDRGSQQYF. The CDR3 DNA follows: TGTGCCAGCAGCAACCGGGACAGGGGGTCCCAGCAGTACTTC.

V is TRBV7-9 and J is TRBJ2-5; D uncertain. V was cut by 1 base and J by 2 bases, with 8 bases left in between. The CDR3 sequence is 14 residues long. The V gene's germline CDR1 is SEHNR and CDR2 FQNEAQ (reference sequence). DNA for the CDR3: TGTGCCAGCAGCTTAGGGCACAGACAAGAGACCCAGTACTTC. This codes for CASSLGHRQETQYF.

The chain has TRBV2 and TRBJ2-5; D is uncertain. Germline lookup yields CDR1 SNHLY and CDR2 FYNNEI. V was pared by 4 bases and J by 4 bases, with 13 bases between. This CDR3 spans 14 amino acids. The CDR3, as DNA: TGTGCCAGCAGTGGAAGACTGGAGTTAGAGACCCAGTACTTC. This gives the protein CASSGRLELETQYF.

The genes are TRBV29-1 and TRBJ2-5; a weak D match, TRBD2 (5 bases). From germline, CDR1 is SQVTM and CDR2 ANQGSEA. The V gene lost 8 bases and the J gene lost 5 bases, with 12 bases spanning the gap. This CDR3 contains 11 residues. The CDR3: CSSRGWETQYF. The CDR3 nucleotides read TGCAGCTCCCGAGGGTGGGAGACCCAGTACTTC.

V and J are TRBV6-1 and TRBJ2-2; 10 bases line up with TRBD2. Trimming took 8 bases from V and 8 from J; bases not matched to a gene: 11. Germline lookup yields CDR1 MNHNS and CDR2 SASEGT. The CDR3 contains 15 residues. The DNA of the CDR3 is TGTGCCAGCGTTCCTTCTTCAGCGGGAGGGGGGGAGCTGTTTTTT. Translated: CASVPSSAGGGELFF.

This clone was seen just once. The sample contains more than one DNA sequence encoding this CDR3. The chain carries TRBV5-1 and TRBJ2-1, with a tentative D call TRBD1 (5 bases). Germline lookup yields CDR1 SGHRS and CDR2 YFSETQ. The ends were cut back, 0 bases at V and 7 bases at J, with 11 bases in the middle. The CDR3 length is 14 residues. For the CDR3, the DNA is TGCGCCAGCAGCTTGGTAGGGGCCGGGAATGAGCAGTTCTTC. Translating gives CASSLVGAGNEQFF. The full variable domain, in which reference TRBV5-1 and TRBJ2-1 provide the parts outside the CDR3, is KAGVTQTPRYLIKTRGQQVTLSCSPISGHRSVSWYQQTPGQGLQFLFEYFSETQRNKGNFPGRFSGRQFSNSRSEMNVSTLELGDSALYLCASSLVGAGNEQFFGPGTRLTVL.

The table lists this clone with a count of one. The CDR3 sequence is CASSLAQYQETQYF. CDR3 bases: TGCGCCAGCAGCTTGGCGCAGTACCAAGAGACCCAGTACTTC. The rearrangement links TRBV5-1 to TRBJ2-5; no reliable D call. CDR1 SGHRS and CDR2 YFSETQ come from the germline V gene. Trimming stripped 0 bases from V and 0 bases from J, with 6 bases between. The CDR3 runs to 14 residues.

The table lists this clone with a count of one. The chain links TRBV5-1 to TRBJ2-5; TRBD1 or TRBD2 may be the D gene (5 bases each). V was shortened by 0 bases and J by 5 bases, with 11 bases between the two germline ends. This CDR3 has 14 residues. The germline V gene has CDR1 SGHRS and CDR2 YFSETQ. This chain's CDR3 is CASSLDWGLETQYF. The DNA of the CDR3 is TGCGCCAGCAGCTTGGATTGGGGGTTGGAGACCCAGTACTTC.

The V gene is TRBV11-3, the J gene TRBJ2-7, with a tentative D call TRBD2 (5 bases). The germline V and J ends were trimmed by 1 base and 2 bases, with 12 bases remaining between them. Germline loops: CDR1 SGHNT, CDR2 YENEEA. This CDR3 is built from 15 residues. The CDR3: CASSLGVAQTYEQYF. The DNA for the CDR3 is TGTGCCAGCAGCTTAGGTGTAGCGCAGACCTACGAGCAGTACTTC.